Listed here are 21 T cell receptor beta chains from one sample, sequenced in a study of technical replicates of blood from four donors. TCRdb's table, derived via immunoSEQ multiplex PCR, lists solely in-frame clones and lacks some. The sample lists more than 60,000 clones, 85% to 95% seen once, with 0.35% to 0.5% in the top ten. The sample taken for sequencing was T cells isolated from PBMCs. These receptors were collected from a human donor in good health.

The gene calls are TRBV9 and TRBJ2-1; 10 bases fit TRBD2. V trimming: 5 bases; J trimming: 4 bases; junction bases outside the gene matches: 3. CDR1 and CDR2 from the germline V gene are SGDLS and YYNGEE. The CDR3 totals 14 residues. CDR3 nucleotides: TGTGCCAGCAGTCGGACTAGCGGATACAATGAGCAGTTCTTC. Protein product: CASSRTSGYNEQFF. Based on the CDR3 plus reference TRBV9 and TRBJ2-1, the full variable domain is DSGVTQTPKHLITATGQRVTLRCSPRSGDLSVYWYQQSLDQGLQFLIQYYNGEERAKGNILERFSAQQFPDLHSELNLSSLELGDSALYFCASSRTSGYNEQFFGPGTRLTVL.

The chain links TRBV5-8 to TRBJ2-7, with unresolved D. Trimming shortened V by 0 bases and J by 2 bases, and 6 bases separated the two germline ends. CDR1 is SGHTS, CDR2 YDEGEE, per germline. This CDR3 is 13 amino acids long. CDR3 coding DNA: TGTGCCAGCAGCTTGGTGTCTCCCTACGAGCAGTACTTC. Translating gives CASSLVSPYEQYF.

The genes are TRBV9 and TRBJ2-7; TRBD2 is a possible D gene (7 bases). CDR3 length: 13 residues. Germline V gene lookup returns CDR1 SGDLS and CDR2 YYNGEE. V was shortened by 3 bases and J by 7 bases, with 14 bases between the two germline ends. The CDR3 loop reads CASSDQRGGEQYF. The CDR3 DNA follows: TGTGCCAGCAGCGACCAGAGGGGGGGAGAGCAGTACTTC.

The chain employs TRBV6-4 and TRBJ1-2; possible D gene TRBD1, 6 bases. V lost 6 bases, J lost 7 bases, and 12 bases lay in between. The germline V gene encodes CDR1 MRHNA and CDR2 SNTAGT. This CDR3 has 12 residues. The CDR3 loop reads CASRLGAGGYTF. CDR3 DNA sequence: TGTGCCAGCAGGCTGGGGGCAGGTGGCTACACCTTC.

The chain carries TRBV27 and TRBJ1-1; TRBD1 might be the D (5 bases). V lost 6 bases and J lost 5, with 16 bases in between. The CDR3 contains 14 residues. Germline CDR1 MNHEY, CDR2 SMNVEV (reference sequence). In nucleotides, the CDR3 is TGTGCCAGCAGCCGGGGGGGATCTGGAACTGAAGCTTTCTTT. It encodes CASSRGGSGTEAFF.

The rearrangement links TRBV18 to TRBJ1-2; 8 nucleotides match TRBD1. Trimming cost V 3 bases and J 1 base; bases outside gene matches: 10. This CDR3 is built from 17 residues. Germline V gene lookup returns CDR1 KGHSH and CDR2 LQKENI. The CDR3 reads CASSPLYSDRDNYGYTF. CDR3 in DNA: TGTGCCAGCTCACCGCTTTATTCGGACAGGGATAACTATGGCTACACCTTC. The variable domain in full, completed from reference TRBV18 and TRBJ1-2, reads NAGVMQNPRHLVRRRGQEARLRCSPMKGHSHVYWYRQLPEEGLKFMVYLQKENIIDESGMPKERFSAEFPKEGPSILRIQQVVRGDSAAYFCASSPLYSDRDNYGYTFGSGTRLTVV.

Written as DNA, the CDR3 is TGTGCCAGCAGTTTTGGCGGACTCCTGCCGGTAACTCTGAGCTCCTACGAGCAGTACTTC. Translating gives CASSFGGLLPVTLSSYEQYF. V is TRBV28 and J is TRBJ2-7; possible D gene TRBD2, 5 bases. CDR3 length equals 20 residues. From germline, CDR1 is MDHEN and CDR2 SYDVKM. Trimming cost V 3 bases and J 0 bases, with 27 bases left between them.

V gene TRBV28 combines with J gene TRBJ1-2; D perhaps matches TRBD1 (6 bases). V lost 5 bases and J lost 4, with 14 bases in between. Germline assignment: CDR1 MDHEN and CDR2 SYDVKM. This CDR3 has 14 residues. This chain's CDR3 is CASSLGQPLYGYTF. The CDR3 region has the DNA TGTGCCAGCAGTCTCGGACAGCCCCTCTATGGCTACACCTTC.

The chain recombines TRBV4-3 with TRBJ2-1, with D perhaps TRBD1 (5 bases). Trimming cost V 5 bases and J 0 bases, with 11 bases left between them. Germline V gene sequence: CDR1 LGHNA, CDR2 YSLEER. CDR3 length: 15 residues. The CDR3 DNA reads TGCGCCAGCAGCAAGGGGATTAGCTCCTACAATGAGCAGTTCTTC. The encoded protein is CASSKGISSYNEQFF.

The chain combines TRBV7-9 with TRBJ1-1; D gene unclear. The CDR3 covers 12 residues. V lost 3 bases and J 13 bases, leaving 15 bases between the germline ends. Germline CDR1 SEHNR, CDR2 FQNEAQ (reference sequence). CDR3 sequence reads: CASSFVLQELFF. CDR3 bases: TGTGCCAGCAGCTTCGTTTTGCAGGAACTTTTCTTT.

The gene calls are TRBV4-1 and TRBJ1-5; D possibly corresponds to TRBD1 (5 bases). Germline CDR1 and CDR2: MGHRA and YSYEKL. This CDR3 region has 16 residues. V dropped 0 bases and J dropped 6 bases, with 15 bases sitting between them. The CDR3 here is CASSQDSQGWSQPQHF. CDR3 in DNA: TGCGCCAGCAGCCAAGATAGTCAGGGTTGGAGTCAGCCCCAGCATTTT.

The rearrangement links TRBV19 to TRBJ2-5, with 7 bases fitting TRBD1. Germline V gives CDR1 LNHDA, CDR2 SQIVND (reference sequence). This CDR3 has 13 amino acids. V lost 8 bases, J lost 2 bases, and 5 bases stayed unmatched. The CDR3 loop reads CASGADRQETQYF. In DNA, the CDR3 is TGTGCCAGTGGAGCGGACAGGCAAGAGACCCAGTACTTC.

The genes are TRBV6-5 and TRBJ2-7; 9 positions agree with TRBD1. The J segment lost 7 bases and the V segment lost 4 bases, leaving 14 bases of the junction unmatched. The CDR3 runs to 16 residues. Germline V CDR1 and CDR2: MNHEY, SVGAGI. The CDR3 loop is CASSLGTGTGTGEQYF. The CDR3 nucleotides are TGTGCCAGCAGTTTGGGGACCGGGACAGGGACCGGGGAGCAGTACTTC.

The genes are TRBV19 and TRBJ2-3; 11 nucleotides line up with TRBD2. V lost 5 bases, J lost 0 bases, and 4 bases stayed unmatched. CDR1 and CDR2 from the germline V gene are LNHDA and SQIVND (reference sequence). The CDR3 is 16 amino acids. CDR3 DNA sequence: TGTGCCAGTAGTTTGACTAGCGGGGTAAGCACAGATACGCAGTATTTT. Protein: CASSLTSGVSTDTQYF. The full variable domain, completed using reference TRBV19 and TRBJ2-3, is DGGITQSPKYLFRKEGQNVTLSCEQNLNHDAMYWYRQDPGQGLRLIYYSQIVNDFQKGDIAEGYSVSREKKESFPLTVTSAQKNPTAFYLCASSLTSGVSTDTQYFGPGTRLTVL.

The J gene is TRBJ2-1, the V gene TRBV19; TRBD2 matches at 11 bases. The trim removed 6 bases at V and 8 bases at J, leaving 6 bases unmatched. The length of the CDR3 is 14 residues. Germline V gene data show CDR1 as LNHDA and CDR2 as SQIVND (reference sequence). CDR3 coding DNA: TGTGCCAGTAGGACTAGCGGGATTCGGGATGAGCAGTTCTTC. Its protein is CASRTSGIRDEQFF.

V is TRBV27 and J is TRBJ1-2; 7 nucleotides align to TRBD1. The germline gives CDR1 MNHEY, CDR2 SMNVEV (reference sequence). The trim removed 3 bases at V and 9 bases at J, leaving 7 bases unmatched. The CDR3 extends over 13 amino acids. Here the CDR3 DNA reads TGTGCCAGCAGTTTTCGGACAGGATTGCGCTACACCTTC. This translates into CASSFRTGLRYTF.

The chain uses TRBV9 and TRBJ2-7; 14 bases line up with TRBD2. This CDR3 is built from 16 residues. With 3 bases clipped from V and 3 bases from J, the junction kept 5 bases outside the gene matches. Germline V gene data show CDR1 as SGDLS and CDR2 as YYNGEE. The CDR3: CASSATGTSGSYEQYF. The CDR3 DNA reads as TGTGCCAGCAGCGCGACCGGGACTAGCGGGAGCTACGAGCAGTACTTC. Looking up the rest from reference TRBV9 and TRBJ2-7 gives the full variable domain: DSGVTQTPKHLITATGQRVTLRCSPRSGDLSVYWYQQSLDQGLQFLIQYYNGEERAKGNILERFSAQQFPDLHSELNLSSLELGDSALYFCASSATGTSGSYEQYFGPGTRLTVT.

The V call is TRBV5-6, the J call TRBJ2-7; 8 positions match TRBD2. With 4 bases clipped from V and 2 bases from J, the junction kept 8 bases outside the gene matches. The CDR3 has 15 residues. Germline lookup yields CDR1 SGHDT and CDR2 YYEEEE. The CDR3 bases are TGTGCCAGCAGCGAACCCGGGAGGGCAACCTACGAGCAGTACTTC. This translates into CASSEPGRATYEQYF.

This clone was seen a few times. The J gene is TRBJ2-6, the V gene TRBV10-3; D ambiguous. V was shortened by 3 bases and J by 0 bases, with 3 bases between the two germline ends. Germline V gene data show CDR1 as ENHRY and CDR2 as SYGVKD. The CDR3 runs to 14 residues. DNA of the CDR3: TGTGCCATCAGTGACAGCTCTGGGGCCAACGTCCTGACTTTC. Amino acids: CAISDSSGANVLTF.

The chain carries TRBV25-1 and TRBJ1-3; D is uncertain. With 6 bases removed from V and 0 bases from J, the gap between germline ends came to 12 bases. CDR3 length equals 15 residues. Germline CDR1 reads MGHDK; CDR2 reads SYGVNS. CDR3 bases: TGTGCCAGCAGCCTGACTACCGTCTCTGGAAACACCATATATTTT. Its translation is CASSLTTVSGNTIYF.

The chain is built from TRBV6-1 and TRBJ2-5, with a tentative D call TRBD1 (5 bases). Trimming took 3 bases from V and 4 from J, leaving 12 bases between them. The CDR3 totals 14 residues. Germline V gene lookup returns CDR1 MNHNS and CDR2 SASEGT. The CDR3 nucleotides read TGTGCCAGCAGTGATGCAGGGCTGAGAGAGACCCAGTACTTC. It specifies CASSDAGLRETQYF.